This T cell receptor (beta chain) derives from a study of human T cells and chemical hapten exposure. From the RACE reads, TCRdb called clonotypes with MiXCR, one entry per CDR3 protein. The sample consists of 150,000 to 200,000 distinct CDR3 sequences, around 24% of them appearing once. The sample holds a few counts of this clonotype. Documented time point: patch test 1, 2 weeks after DPC sensitization. The treatment here: therapeutic diphenylcyclopropenone sensitization with weekly scalp DPC. Germline CDR1 reads SEHNR; CDR2 reads FQNEAQ (reference sequence). This CDR3 comprises 15 residues. J lost 4 bases, V lost 5 bases, and 8 bases had no gene match.

This chain links TRBV7-9 with TRBJ2-1; TRBD1 agrees at 7 bases. The starting material was whole blood, obtained in connection with sensitization to the hapten diphenylcyclopropenone (DPC). The sequence was collected from a woman aged 45-65 years with alopecia areata. Some clones in this sample may be carry-over from other donors' samples. The CDR3 bases are TGTGCCAGCAGCCCCCCGGGACAGCCATACAATGAGCAGTTCTTC. It encodes CASSPPGQPYNEQFF.